This T cell receptor (beta chain) was retrieved from a study of response to subunit inactivated influenza vaccine. Study results and caveats: It was the authors' suggestion that each seasonal influenza vaccination recruits few new T cells.

This CDR3 has 16 amino acids. Trimming cost V 2 bases and J 6 bases, with 16 bases left between them. The germline V gene encodes CDR1 KGHDR and CDR2 SFDVKD. A single record per CDR3 protein comes from TCRdb applying MiXCR to the RT-PCR reads. Seen here are 750,000 to 850,000 distinct CDR3 sequences, 15% to 20% observed once, and the top ten hold roughly 10%. This clonotype came up a few times. Its antigen is unidentified. V and J are TRBV24-1 and TRBJ1-5; a weak D match, TRBD1 (6 bases). The sample in question was PBMCs from blood, obtained roughly 5 days after vaccination. The receptor was derived from a man in his fifties or sixties who received an inactivated influenza vaccine. CDR3 loop: CATSDSKTGNAQPQHF. CDR3 nucleotides: TGTGCCACCAGTGATTCCAAAACAGGGAACGCTCAGCCCCAGCATTTT.